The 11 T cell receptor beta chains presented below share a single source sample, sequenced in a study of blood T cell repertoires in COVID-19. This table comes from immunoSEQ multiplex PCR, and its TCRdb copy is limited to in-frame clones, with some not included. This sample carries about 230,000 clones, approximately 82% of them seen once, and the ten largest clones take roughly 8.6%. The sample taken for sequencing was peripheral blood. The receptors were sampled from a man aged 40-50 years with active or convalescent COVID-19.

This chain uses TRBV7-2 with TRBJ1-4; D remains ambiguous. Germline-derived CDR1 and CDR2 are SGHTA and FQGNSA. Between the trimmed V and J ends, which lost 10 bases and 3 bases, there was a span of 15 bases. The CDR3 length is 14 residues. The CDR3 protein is CATRAGGSNEKLFF. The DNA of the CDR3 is TGTGCCACCCGGGCTGGCGGGTCTAATGAAAAACTGTTTTTT.

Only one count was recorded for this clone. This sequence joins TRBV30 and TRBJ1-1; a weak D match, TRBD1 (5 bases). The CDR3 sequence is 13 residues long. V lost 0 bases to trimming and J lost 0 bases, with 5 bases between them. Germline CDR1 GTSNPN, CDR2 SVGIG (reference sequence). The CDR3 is CAWSVQVNTEAFF. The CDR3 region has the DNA TGTGCCTGGAGTGTACAGGTGAACACTGAAGCTTTCTTT.

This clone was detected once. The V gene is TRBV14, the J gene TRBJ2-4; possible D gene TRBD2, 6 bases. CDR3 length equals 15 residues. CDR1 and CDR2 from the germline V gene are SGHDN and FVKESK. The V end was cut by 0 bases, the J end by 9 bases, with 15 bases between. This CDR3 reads CASSQERTWGVIQYF. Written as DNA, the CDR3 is TGTGCCAGCAGCCAAGAAAGGACCTGGGGGGTCATTCAGTACTTC.

The CDR3 nucleotides are TGTGCCAGCAGCTTACAGGGGTCCCAGCCCCAGCATTTT. This sequence encodes CASSLQGSQPQHF. The V gene is TRBV7-2, the J gene TRBJ1-5, with D possibly TRBD1 on 6 matching bases. This CDR3 is 13 amino acids long. The V gene lost 2 bases and the J gene lost 7 bases, with 9 bases spanning the gap. The germline V gene has CDR1 SGHTA and CDR2 FQGNSA.

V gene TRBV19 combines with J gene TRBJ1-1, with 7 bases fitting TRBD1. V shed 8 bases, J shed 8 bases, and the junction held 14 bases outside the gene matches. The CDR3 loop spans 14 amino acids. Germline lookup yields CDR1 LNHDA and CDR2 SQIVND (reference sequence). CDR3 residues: CASGKQGISNEAFF. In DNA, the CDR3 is TGTGCCAGTGGAAAACAGGGGATCAGCAACGAAGCTTTCTTT.

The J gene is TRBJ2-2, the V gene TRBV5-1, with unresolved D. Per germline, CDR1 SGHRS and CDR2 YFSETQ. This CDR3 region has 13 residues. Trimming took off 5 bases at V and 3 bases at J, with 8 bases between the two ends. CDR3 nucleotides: TGCGCCAGCAGGGAGTTGGACACCGGGGAGCTGTTTTTT. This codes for CASRELDTGELFF. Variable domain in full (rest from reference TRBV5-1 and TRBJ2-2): KAGVTQTPRYLIKTRGQQVTLSCSPISGHRSVSWYQQTPGQGLQFLFEYFSETQRNKGNFPGRFSGRQFSNSRSEMNVSTLELGDSALYLCASRELDTGELFFGEGSRLTVL.

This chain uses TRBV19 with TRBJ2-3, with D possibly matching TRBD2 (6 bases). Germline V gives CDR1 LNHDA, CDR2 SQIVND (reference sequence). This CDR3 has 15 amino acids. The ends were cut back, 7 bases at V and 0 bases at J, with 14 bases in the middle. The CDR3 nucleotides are TGTGCCAGTACGTTTAGCGGCCCTAGCACAGATACGCAGTATTTT. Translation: CASTFSGPSTDTQYF. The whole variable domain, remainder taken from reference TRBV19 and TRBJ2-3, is DGGITQSPKYLFRKEGQNVTLSCEQNLNHDAMYWYRQDPGQGLRLIYYSQIVNDFQKGDIAEGYSVSREKKESFPLTVTSAQKNPTAFYLCASTFSGPSTDTQYFGPGTRLTVL.

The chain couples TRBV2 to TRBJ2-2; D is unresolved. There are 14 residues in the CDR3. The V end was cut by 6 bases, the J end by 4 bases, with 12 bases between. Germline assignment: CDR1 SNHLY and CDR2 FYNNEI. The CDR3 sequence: CASRVGFGTGELFF. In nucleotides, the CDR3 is TGTGCCAGCAGGGTGGGCTTCGGCACCGGGGAGCTGTTTTTT.

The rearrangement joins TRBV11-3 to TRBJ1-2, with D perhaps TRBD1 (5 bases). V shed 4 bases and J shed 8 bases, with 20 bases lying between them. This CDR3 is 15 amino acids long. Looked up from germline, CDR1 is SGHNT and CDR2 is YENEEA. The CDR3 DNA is TGTGCCAGCAGCTCCCGCGCGGGGACCGTTGGAGGCTACACCTTC. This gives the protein CASSSRAGTVGGYTF.

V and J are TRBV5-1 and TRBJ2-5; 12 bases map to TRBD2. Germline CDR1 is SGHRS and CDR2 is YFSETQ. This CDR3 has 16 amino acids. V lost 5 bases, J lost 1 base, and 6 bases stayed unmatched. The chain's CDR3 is CASRRTSGTLQETQYF. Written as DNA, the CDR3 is TGCGCCAGCAGAAGGACTAGCGGGACTCTCCAAGAGACCCAGTACTTC.

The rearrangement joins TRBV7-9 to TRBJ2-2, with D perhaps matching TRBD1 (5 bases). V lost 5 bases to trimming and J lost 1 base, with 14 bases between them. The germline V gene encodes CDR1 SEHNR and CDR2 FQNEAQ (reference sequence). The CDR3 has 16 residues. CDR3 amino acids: CASSRKGLRNTGELFF. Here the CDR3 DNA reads TGTGCCAGCAGCCGAAAGGGGCTCAGGAACACCGGGGAGCTGTTTTTT. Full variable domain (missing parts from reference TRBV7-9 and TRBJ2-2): DTGVSQNPRHKITKRGQNVTFRCDPISEHNRLYWYRQTLGQGPEFLTYFQNEAQLEKSRLLSDRFSAERPKGSFSTLEIQRTEQGDSAMYLCASSRKGLRNTGELFFGEGSRLTVL.